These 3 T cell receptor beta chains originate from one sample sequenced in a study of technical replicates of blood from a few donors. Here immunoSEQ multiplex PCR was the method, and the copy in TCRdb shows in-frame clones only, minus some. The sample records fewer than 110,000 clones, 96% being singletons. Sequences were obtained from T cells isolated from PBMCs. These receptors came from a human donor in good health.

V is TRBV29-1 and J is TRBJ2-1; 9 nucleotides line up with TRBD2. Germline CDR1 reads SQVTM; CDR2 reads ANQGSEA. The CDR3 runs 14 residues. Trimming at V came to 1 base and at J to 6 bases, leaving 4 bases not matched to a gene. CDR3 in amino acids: CSVEAAGGLNEQFF. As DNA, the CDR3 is TGCAGCGTTGAAGCGGCGGGGGGGCTCAATGAGCAGTTCTTC.

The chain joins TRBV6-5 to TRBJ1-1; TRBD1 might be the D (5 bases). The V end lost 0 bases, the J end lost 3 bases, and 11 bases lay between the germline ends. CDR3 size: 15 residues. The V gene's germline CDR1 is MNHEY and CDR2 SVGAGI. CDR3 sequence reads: CASSYSGGSDTEAFF. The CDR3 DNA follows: TGTGCCAGCAGTTACTCTGGGGGGTCGGACACTGAAGCTTTCTTT.

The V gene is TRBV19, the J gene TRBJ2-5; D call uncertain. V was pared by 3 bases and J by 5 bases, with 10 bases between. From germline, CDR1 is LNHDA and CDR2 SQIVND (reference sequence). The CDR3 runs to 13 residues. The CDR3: CASSMSVAETQYF. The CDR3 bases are TGTGCCAGTAGTATGTCTGTCGCGGAGACCCAGTACTTC.